The 29 T cell receptor beta chains below were found in one sample sequenced in a study of cytomegalovirus exposure and HLA in healthy donors. It was with 60 Vbeta and 13 Jbeta primers that the PCR ran. The table came from immunoSEQ multiplex PCR; TCRdb's copy has only in-frame clones and leaves some out. The table includes fewer than 200,000 clones, about 80% detected once. The material sequenced was PBMCs. The receptors come from a woman aged 25 to 45 in good health and CMV-seronegative.

The rearrangement joins TRBV6-5 to TRBJ2-7; no clear D gene. This CDR3 is built from 15 residues. Trimming pared 2 bases from V and 3 bases from J, leaving 14 bases between. Germline CDR1 and CDR2: MNHEY and SVGAGI. CDR3 bases: TGTGCCAGCAGTTACGCTCTGGGCGACGGCTACGAGCAGTACTTC. It translates to CASSYALGDGYEQYF.

CDR3 amino acids: CASSQSAGLAYEQYF. The CDR3 DNA is TGCGCCAGCAGCCAGTCCGCCGGACTAGCCTACGAGCAGTACTTC. This sequence joins TRBV4-1 and TRBJ2-7; 7 bases are a match to TRBD2. CDR3 length: 15 residues. V lost 3 bases to trimming and J lost 2 bases; unmatched junction nucleotides: 7. Germline CDR1 and CDR2: MGHRA and YSYEKL.

The chain recombines TRBV7-9 with TRBJ2-5; 9 positions agree with TRBD1. The ends lost 6 bases at V and 4 bases at J; junction bases unmatched: 12. The germline gives CDR1 SEHNR, CDR2 FQNEAQ (reference sequence). The CDR3 length is 16 residues. Here the CDR3 DNA reads TGTGCCAGCAGAGCCGGGACAGGGCTTTTAGGAGAGACCCAGTACTTC. Translated: CASRAGTGLLGETQYF.

This chain links TRBV7-2 with TRBJ2-7, with a weak D call TRBD2 (5 bases). From germline, CDR1 is SGHTA and CDR2 FQGNSA. Deletions cut 3 bases from V and 3 bases from J, with 12 bases between. The CDR3 covers 14 residues. The CDR3 spells CASSFRERYYEQYF. The DNA of the CDR3 is TGTGCCAGCAGCTTTCGGGAACGCTACTACGAGCAGTACTTC.

The chain joins TRBV25-1 to TRBJ2-2, with a tentative D call TRBD1 (5 bases). Trimming removed 5 bases at V and 0 bases at J, with 10 bases between. Germline V gene data show CDR1 as MGHDK and CDR2 as SYGVNS. This CDR3 comprises 15 residues. In DNA, the CDR3 is TGTGCCAGCAGTAGCCGGACACCGAACACCGGGGAGCTGTTTTTT. Translated, it gives CASSSRTPNTGELFF. Full variable domain (outside the CDR3, taken from reference TRBV25-1 and TRBJ2-2): EADIYQTPRYLVIGTGKKITLECSQTMGHDKMYWYQQDPGMELHLIHYSYGVNSTEKGDLSSESTVSRIRTEHFPLTLESARPSHTSQYLCASSSRTPNTGELFFGEGSRLTVL.

As to this clone: Other nucleotide sequences from this sample produce the same CDR3. The rearrangement links TRBV11-2 to TRBJ1-3; D is unresolved. Trimming took off 1 base at V and 0 bases at J, with 4 bases between the two ends. This CDR3 region has 14 residues. Germline lookup yields CDR1 SGHAT and CDR2 FQNNGV. The CDR3 is CASSLGSSGNTIYF. For the CDR3, the DNA is TGTGCCAGCAGCTTAGGGAGCTCTGGAAACACCATATATTTT.

Only a few counts were recorded for this clone. The chain employs TRBV2 and TRBJ2-1, with TRBD1 identical over 7 bases. The germline gives CDR1 SNHLY, CDR2 FYNNEI. V shed 3 bases and J 2 bases; nucleotides not matched to a gene: 1. This CDR3 spans 14 amino acids. The CDR3 DNA sequence: TGTGCCAGCAGTGAGACAGGGACCTACAATGAGCAGTTCTTC. This codes for CASSETGTYNEQFF.

Note on this clone: One junction end does not reproduce the germline sequence, and a read error may be involved. The CDR3 is CASSQVILAKNSQYF. The CDR3 bases are TGCGCCAGCAGCCAAGTAATACTAGCCAAAAACAGTCAGTACTTC. V gene TRBV4-1 combines with J gene TRBJ2-4, with D possibly being TRBD2 (6 bases). Germline CDR1 reads MGHRA; CDR2 reads YSYEKL. This CDR3 has 15 amino acids.

This chain uses TRBV10-3 with TRBJ2-4; possibly TRBD2 for D (6 bases). The CDR3 runs 18 residues. Germline-derived CDR1 and CDR2 are ENHRY and SYGVKD. V dropped 2 bases and J dropped 4 bases, with 21 bases sitting between them. The DNA of the CDR3 is TGTGCCATCAGTGAGGGGCCGTCAGACCCAGGAGGGAAAAACATTCAGTACTTC. Residues: CAISEGPSDPGGKNIQYF.

In this sample, this clone turned up many times. The rearrangement joins TRBV4-3 to TRBJ2-1, with 7 positions matching TRBD2. Germline V gene sequence: CDR1 LGHNA, CDR2 YSLEER. Germline trimming cut 0 bases from V and 4 bases from J; bases unmatched to any gene: 9. This CDR3 has 17 residues. The CDR3 DNA reads TGCGCCAGCAGCCAAGATTGGGCTAGCGGAACATACAATGAGCAGTTCTTC. Protein sequence: CASSQDWASGTYNEQFF.

This chain joins TRBV4-3 and TRBJ2-7; TRBD2 is a possible D gene (5 bases). Per germline, CDR1 LGHNA and CDR2 YSLEER. The CDR3 is made up of 17 amino acids. The ends were cut back, 4 bases at V and 2 bases at J, with 21 bases in the middle. The CDR3 DNA reads as TGCGCCAGCAGCCCAGAGATAGGGCTAGCAACCCCCTACGAGCAGTACTTC. It codes for CASSPEIGLATPYEQYF.

The rearrangement links TRBV29-1 to TRBJ2-7; 12 bases match TRBD2. The ends lost 0 bases at V and 3 bases at J; junction bases unmatched: 3. This CDR3 is built from 15 residues. Germline CDR1 and CDR2: SQVTM and ANQGSEA. CDR3 in DNA: TGCAGCGTTGAAGAAGCTAGCGGGAGGGACTACGAGCAGTACTTC. Translated: CSVEEASGRDYEQYF.

In its sample, this clone was seen once. The V gene is TRBV27, the J gene TRBJ2-2; 9 bases are a match to TRBD2. The V gene's germline CDR1 is MNHEY and CDR2 SMNVEV (reference sequence). V lost 4 bases to trimming and J lost 4 bases; unmatched junction nucleotides: 1. The CDR3 spans 14 residues. The CDR3 coding sequence is TGTGCCAGCAGTTCTAGCGGGGCCACCGGGGAGCTGTTTTTT. This codes for CASSSSGATGELFF.

The genes are TRBV28 and TRBJ1-6; 8 bases line up with TRBD1. CDR3 length: 16 amino acids. CDR1 is MDHEN, CDR2 SYDVKM, per germline. V shed 6 bases, J shed 2 bases, and the junction held 6 bases outside the gene matches. The CDR3: CASRPDRGTYNSPLHF. The CDR3 nucleotides are TGTGCCAGCAGACCCGACAGGGGTACCTATAATTCACCCCTCCACTTT.

The chain uses TRBV7-8 and TRBJ2-7; D remains unclear. In germline, CDR1 is SGHVS, CDR2 FQNEAQ. There are 12 residues in the CDR3. V lost 5 bases, J lost 1 base, and 6 bases lay in between. CDR3 nucleotide sequence: TGTGCCAGCAGCGTTTATTCCTACGAGCAGTACTTC. Protein: CASSVYSYEQYF. Together with reference TRBV7-8 and TRBJ2-7, the CDR3 gives the full variable domain: GAGVSQSPRYKVAKRGQDVALRCDPISGHVSLFWYQQALGQGPEFLTYFQNEAQLDKSGLPSDRFFAERPEGSVSTLKIQRTQQEDSAVYLCASSVYSYEQYFGPGTRLTVT.

J is TRBJ1-5 and V is TRBV7-8, with TRBD1 matching over 9 bases. With V trimmed by 5 bases and J by 7 bases, 9 bases remained unmatched. This CDR3 has 15 residues. Per the germline V gene, CDR1 is SGHVS and CDR2 is FQNEAQ. CDR3 loop: CASSHARQGGQPQHF. The CDR3, as DNA: TGTGCCAGCAGCCATGCCCGACAGGGGGGCCAGCCCCAGCATTTT.

This clone was seen a handful of times. The chain employs TRBV6-1 and TRBJ2-2, with D perhaps TRBD2 (5 bases). Trimming took off 6 bases at V and 1 base at J, with 12 bases between the two ends. The germline V gene has CDR1 MNHNS and CDR2 SASEGT. The length of the CDR3 is 15 residues. CDR3 loop: CASSGLIVNTGELFF. CDR3 bases: TGTGCCAGCAGCGGACTTATCGTGAACACCGGGGAGCTGTTTTTT.

V gene TRBV14 combines with J gene TRBJ2-3, with 9 bases aligning to TRBD2. The length of the CDR3 is 14 residues. Germline trimming cut 4 bases from V and 2 bases from J; bases unmatched to any gene: 1. The germline V gene has CDR1 SGHDN and CDR2 FVKESK. The CDR3 bases are TGTGCCAGCAGCCTAGCGGGAGACACAGATACGCAGTATTTT. Encoded protein: CASSLAGDTDTQYF.

The CDR3 is CASSTLAGGYEQYF. The DNA of the CDR3 is TGTGCCAGCAGCACACTAGCGGGAGGCTACGAGCAGTACTTC. The gene calls are TRBV7-2 and TRBJ2-7, with 12 bases matching TRBD2. With 5 bases clipped from V and 3 bases from J, the junction kept 2 bases outside the gene matches. This CDR3 contains 14 residues. CDR1 and CDR2 from the germline V gene are SGHTA and FQGNSA.

This clone was detected only once. The chain is built from TRBV10-2 and TRBJ1-1, with D possibly being TRBD1 (6 bases). The germline V gene has CDR1 WSHSY and CDR2 SAAADI. The CDR3 is 13 amino acids. V was clipped by 3 bases and J by 7 bases, with 12 bases between them. The DNA of the CDR3 is TGCGCCAGCAGTGAACAGGGAATTGGTGAAGCTTTCTTT. This sequence encodes CASSEQGIGEAFF.

This chain links TRBV7-6 with TRBJ1-4, with 9 bases aligning to TRBD1. The CDR3 has 17 residues. The ends lost 2 bases at V and 5 bases at J; junction bases unmatched: 9. Per the germline V gene, CDR1 is SGHVS and CDR2 is FNYEAQ. The CDR3 DNA is TGTGCCAGCAGCTTATCCTCGGGACAGGGTAAAAATGAAAAACTGTTTTTT. Translated: CASSLSSGQGKNEKLFF.

V and J are TRBV7-9 and TRBJ2-5, with 8 bases identical to TRBD1. The V gene's germline CDR1 is SEHNR and CDR2 FQNEAQ (reference sequence). Losses at the gene ends were 1 base for V and 5 bases for J; bases not matched to a gene: 12. This CDR3 spans 17 amino acids. The CDR3 region has the DNA TGTGCCAGCAGCTTAGACCCCGGGACAGGCTGGGGGGAGACCCAGTACTTC. Amino acids: CASSLDPGTGWGETQYF.

J is TRBJ2-1 and V is TRBV2, with TRBD2 matching over 11 bases. The ends lost 6 bases at V and 6 bases at J; junction bases unmatched: 10. Germline-derived CDR1 and CDR2 are SNHLY and FYNNEI. The CDR3 is 16 residues long. CDR3 in amino acids: CASSANLAGGSNEQFF. The DNA for the CDR3 is TGTGCCAGCAGCGCAAATCTAGCGGGAGGTTCCAATGAGCAGTTCTTC.

The chain uses TRBV28 and TRBJ2-4; 9 positions match TRBD1. Germline CDR1 reads MDHEN; CDR2 reads SYDVKM. J lost 7 bases, V lost 5 bases, and 3 bases had no gene match. The CDR3 is made up of 13 amino acids. The CDR3 spells CASSVDRGNIQYF. CDR3 coding DNA: TGTGCCAGCAGTGTCGACAGGGGGAACATTCAGTACTTC.

V gene TRBV6-6 combines with J gene TRBJ1-4; D perhaps matches TRBD1 (5 bases). Trimming shortened V by 5 bases and J by 4 bases, and 14 bases separated the two germline ends. The CDR3 is 15 residues long. The germline V gene encodes CDR1 MNHNY and CDR2 SVGAGI (reference sequence). As DNA, the CDR3 is TGTGCCAGCAGTGACCGGAAGGGGCTTAATGAAAAACTGTTTTTT. Its translation: CASSDRKGLNEKLFF.

The chain joins TRBV13 to TRBJ2-3; 11 bases fit TRBD1. After removal of 4 bases from V and 3 bases from J, the junction contained 3 bases not matched to a gene. Germline lookup yields CDR1 PRHDT and CDR2 FYEKMQ (reference sequence). The CDR3 has 15 amino acids. The DNA of the CDR3 is TGTGCCAGCAGCTGGGGACAGGGGGAGACAGATACGCAGTATTTT. Translated, it gives CASSWGQGETDTQYF.

This clone has more than one count but fewer than ten. This rearrangement joins TRBV27 to TRBJ2-2, with a possible D match to TRBD1 (6 bases). Trimming took off 6 bases at V and 4 bases at J, with 15 bases between the two ends. This CDR3 has 15 amino acids. The germline V gene encodes CDR1 MNHEY and CDR2 SMNVEV (reference sequence). In nucleotides, the CDR3 is TGTGCCAGCAGGAGGGTGGGGGCCGCCACCGGGGAGCTGTTTTTT. It encodes CASRRVGAATGELFF.

The chain carries TRBV15 and TRBJ1-1, with 8 bases lining up with TRBD1. CDR3 size: 15 residues. From germline, CDR1 is LNHNV and CDR2 YYDKDF (reference sequence). The junction had 6 bases not matched to a gene; V was cut back by 5 bases and J by 1 base. The CDR3 DNA reads TGTGCCACCAGCCCCATCGACAGGGGGAACACTGAAGCTTTCTTT. Protein product: CATSPIDRGNTEAFF.

This chain connects TRBV6-5 to TRBJ1-2; D perhaps matches TRBD1 (6 bases). CDR1 is MNHEY and CDR2 is SVGAGI in the germline V gene. This CDR3 contains 14 residues. Trimming shortened V by 5 bases and J by 2 bases, and 12 bases separated the two germline ends. CDR3 sequence reads: CASSPDRTNYGYTF. The CDR3 DNA follows: TGTGCCAGCAGTCCGGACAGAACAAACTATGGCTACACCTTC.